The table lists the clone carrying this TCR beta chain with a few counts. Its antigen remains unidentified. CD25-based Treg depletion was applied to purified naive CD4+ T cells. Germline loops: CDR1 LGHNA, CDR2 YNFKEQ. Germline trimming cut 1 base from V and 2 bases from J; bases unmatched to any gene: 4. The CDR3 loop spans 16 amino acids. Study findings and constraints: In terms of TCR gene usage, tumor memory CD4+ T cells clustered together with blood and lymph node memory CD4+ cells, as well as with lymph node naive CD4+ cells.

TCRdb re-derived calls from the 5' RACE reads in MiXCR, one entry per CDR3 protein. This sample has roughly 52,000 distinct CDR3 sequences; over 15% occur once, and the top ten carry about 2.1%. The rearrangement links TRBV4-2 to TRBJ2-1, with 8 bases identical to TRBD2. The sample taken for sequencing was naive CD4+ T cells sorted from blood. The subset denotes: naive CD4+ T cells, CD4+CD45RA+CD25-. This receptor was taken from a female donor with breast cancer. The CDR3 nucleotides read TGTGCCAGCAGCCAAGTTGCGGGAGGCACCTACAATGAGCAGTTCTTC. Protein: CASSQVAGGTYNEQFF.